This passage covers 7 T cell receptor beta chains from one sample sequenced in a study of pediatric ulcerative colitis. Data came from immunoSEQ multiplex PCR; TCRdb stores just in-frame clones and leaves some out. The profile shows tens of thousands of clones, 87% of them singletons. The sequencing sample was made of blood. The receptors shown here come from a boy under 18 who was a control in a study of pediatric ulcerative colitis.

CDR3 sequence: CASSPPTGYDTEAFF. The CDR3 DNA sequence: TGTGCCAGCTCACCACCGACTGGGTATGACACTGAAGCTTTCTTT. This rearrangement joins TRBV18 to TRBJ1-1; no clear D gene. With 0 bases removed from V and 3 bases from J, the gap between germline ends came to 11 bases. The CDR3 extends over 15 amino acids. The germline V gene encodes CDR1 KGHSH and CDR2 LQKENI.

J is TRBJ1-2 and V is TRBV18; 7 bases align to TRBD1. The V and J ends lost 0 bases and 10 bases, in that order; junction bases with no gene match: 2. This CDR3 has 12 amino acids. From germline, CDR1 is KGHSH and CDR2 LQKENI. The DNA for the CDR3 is TGTGCCAGCTCACCACCGGGACAGACCTACACCTTC. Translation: CASSPPGQTYTF.

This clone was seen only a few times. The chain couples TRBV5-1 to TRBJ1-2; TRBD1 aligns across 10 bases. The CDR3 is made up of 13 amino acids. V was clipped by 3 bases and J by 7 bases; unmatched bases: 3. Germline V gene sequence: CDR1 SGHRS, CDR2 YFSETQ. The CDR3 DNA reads TGCGCCAGCAGCTCGGGGACAGGGGCTGGCTACACCTTC. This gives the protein CASSSGTGAGYTF.

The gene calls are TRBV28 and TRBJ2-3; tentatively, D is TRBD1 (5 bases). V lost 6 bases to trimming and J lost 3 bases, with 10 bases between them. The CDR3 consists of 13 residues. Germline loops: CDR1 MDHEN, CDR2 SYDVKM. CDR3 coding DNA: TGTGCCAGCAGGTCTCGGACAACAGATACGCAGTATTTT. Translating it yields CASRSRTTDTQYF.

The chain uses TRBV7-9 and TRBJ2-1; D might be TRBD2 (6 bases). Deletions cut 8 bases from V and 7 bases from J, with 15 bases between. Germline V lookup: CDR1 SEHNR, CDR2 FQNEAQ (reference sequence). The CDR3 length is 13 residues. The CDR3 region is CASEPGLTNEQFF. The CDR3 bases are TGTGCCAGCGAACCGGGACTCACTAATGAGCAGTTCTTC.

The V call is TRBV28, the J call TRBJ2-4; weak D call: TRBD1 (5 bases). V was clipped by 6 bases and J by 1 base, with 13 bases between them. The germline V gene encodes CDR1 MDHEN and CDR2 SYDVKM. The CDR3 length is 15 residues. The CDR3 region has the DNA TGTGCCAGCAGACCTTATCAGGGCGCCAAAAACATTCAGTACTTC. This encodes CASRPYQGAKNIQYF.

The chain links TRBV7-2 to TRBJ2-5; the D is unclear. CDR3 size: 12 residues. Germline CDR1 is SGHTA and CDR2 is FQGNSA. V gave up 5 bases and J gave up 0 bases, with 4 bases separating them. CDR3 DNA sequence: TGTGCCAGCAGCCAGTACCAAGAGACCCAGTACTTC. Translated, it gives CASSQYQETQYF.